These 32 T cell receptor beta chains share one sample of origin, sequenced in a study of shared clonotypes between healthy human individuals. Only in-frame clones appear in the TCRdb table, and some are missing; sequencing was by immunoSEQ multiplex PCR. The table has about 2.3 million clones, about nine tenths seen once. Sample: naive CD4+ T cells from PBMCs. Subset meaning: CD45RA+ positively selected. These receptors were obtained from a man aged 18 to 29 in good health. Some clones in this sample may be carry-over from other donors' samples.

V and J are TRBV11-2 and TRBJ1-1, with a possible D match to TRBD1 (5 bases). Germline assignment: CDR1 SGHAT and CDR2 FQNNGV. The CDR3 has 14 residues. Trimming pared 3 bases from V and 5 bases from J, leaving 13 bases between. This CDR3 reads CASSLGPFRTEAFF. Written as DNA, the CDR3 is TGTGCCAGCAGCTTGGGACCCTTCAGGACTGAAGCTTTCTTT.

CDR3 loop: CASSLARQGLTKNIQYF. CDR3 nucleotide sequence: TGTGCCAGCAGCTTAGCGCGTCAGGGCTTGACCAAAAACATTCAGTACTTC. This rearrangement joins TRBV7-2 to TRBJ2-4; D is perhaps TRBD1 (5 bases). Germline CDR1 is SGHTA and CDR2 is FQGNSA. V lost 0 bases to trimming and J lost 2 bases, with 14 bases between them. The CDR3 runs to 17 residues.

V and J are TRBV7-3 and TRBJ2-7; D is uncertain. The CDR3 runs 15 residues. Germline V CDR1 and CDR2: SGHTA, FQGTGA. V shed 0 bases and J shed 2 bases, with 11 bases lying between them. The CDR3 bases are TGTGCCAGCAGCTTAACGTCCGCTGGACCCTACGAGCAGTACTTC. Translating gives CASSLTSAGPYEQYF.

V gene TRBV5-6 combines with J gene TRBJ1-2; no firm D call. The V end lost 0 bases, the J end lost 0 bases, and 6 bases lay between the germline ends. Germline V CDR1 and CDR2: SGHDT, YYEEEE. The CDR3 is 14 residues long. The CDR3 loop reads CASSLDGSNYGYTF. CDR3 nucleotides: TGTGCCAGCAGCTTGGACGGATCTAACTATGGCTACACCTTC.

CDR3 sequence (DNA): TGTGCCAGCACCCTGGGTAGCGGGACTAATACAGATACGCAGTATTTT. This encodes CASTLGSGTNTDTQYF. This sequence joins TRBV5-4 and TRBJ2-3, with 8 nucleotides matching TRBD2. The V segment lost 6 bases and the J segment 3 bases; nucleotides outside the gene matches: 12. The CDR3 sequence is 16 residues long. Germline V CDR1 and CDR2: SGHNT, YYREEE (reference sequence).

V gene TRBV7-9 combines with J gene TRBJ2-3, with TRBD2 identical over 8 bases. There are 17 residues in the CDR3. Germline CDR1 and CDR2: SEHNR and FQNEAQ (reference sequence). After removal of 5 bases from V and 5 bases from J, the junction contained 15 bases not matched to a gene. CDR3 DNA sequence: TGTGCCAGCAGCCCCCGGGGAGCGGGAGACGGTCGAGATACGCAGTATTTT. This sequence encodes CASSPRGAGDGRDTQYF.

The chain employs TRBV5-1 and TRBJ1-4, with a possible D match to TRBD1 (6 bases). CDR1 is SGHRS and CDR2 is YFSETQ in the germline V gene. This CDR3 has 18 residues. Deletions cut 0 bases from V and 0 bases from J, with 15 bases between. The CDR3 DNA reads TGCGCCAGCAGCTTGGTTCGGGACACGGATGCAACTAATGAAAAACTGTTTTTT. Translation gives CASSLVRDTDATNEKLFF. Looking up the rest from reference TRBV5-1 and TRBJ1-4 gives the full variable domain: KAGVTQTPRYLIKTRGQQVTLSCSPISGHRSVSWYQQTPGQGLQFLFEYFSETQRNKGNFPGRFSGRQFSNSRSEMNVSTLELGDSALYLCASSLVRDTDATNEKLFFGSGTQLSVL.

The chain couples TRBV7-3 to TRBJ2-7; D possibly uses TRBD1 or TRBD2 (5 bases each). Trimming removed 5 bases at V and 3 bases at J, with 11 bases between. Per germline, CDR1 SGHTA and CDR2 FQGTGA. This CDR3 region has 13 residues. The CDR3 is CASSPGSYYEQYF. The CDR3 DNA sequence: TGTGCCAGCAGCCCAGGGAGTTACTACGAGCAGTACTTC.

The V gene is TRBV7-2, the J gene TRBJ1-5, with D unresolved. V was cut by 0 bases and J by 7 bases, with 13 bases left in between. The V gene's germline CDR1 is SGHTA and CDR2 FQGNSA. The CDR3 extends over 15 amino acids. The CDR3 DNA is TGTGCCAGCAGCTTAGCGCTCCGAGGGAACCAGCCCCAGCATTTT. Its translation is CASSLALRGNQPQHF. The full variable domain, its missing parts supplied by reference TRBV7-2 and TRBJ1-5, is GAGVSQSPSNKVTEKGKDVELRCDPISGHTALYWYRQSLGQGLEFLIYFQGNSAPDKSGLPSDRFSAERTGGSVSTLTIQRTQQEDSAVYLCASSLALRGNQPQHFGDGTRLSIL.

V is TRBV2 and J is TRBJ1-5; no reliable D call. The CDR3 has 12 amino acids. CDR1 and CDR2 from the germline V gene are SNHLY and FYNNEI. Trimming shortened V by 1 base and J by 5 bases, and 3 bases separated the two germline ends. In DNA, the CDR3 is TGTGCCAGCAGTGAAGAGGATCAGCCCCAGCATTTT. Protein: CASSEEDQPQHF. Combining the CDR3 with reference TRBV2 and TRBJ1-5 gives the whole variable domain EPEVTQTPSHQVTQMGQEVILRCVPISNHLYFYWYRQILGQKVEFLVSFYNNEISEKSEIFDDQFSVERPDGSNFTLKIRSTKLEDSAMYFCASSEEDQPQHFGDGTRLSIL.

The genes are TRBV10-1 and TRBJ2-1; 9 bases match TRBD2. From germline, CDR1 is WNHNN and CDR2 SYGVQD (reference sequence). The CDR3 sequence is 15 residues long. The V and J ends lost 4 bases and 8 bases, in that order; junction bases with no gene match: 9. The CDR3: CASSVGGLAFDEQFF. CDR3 DNA: TGCGCCAGCAGTGTGGGGGGACTAGCCTTCGATGAGCAGTTCTTC.

The V call is TRBV7-2, the J call TRBJ2-1, with D perhaps being TRBD1 or TRBD2 (5 bases each). From germline, CDR1 is SGHTA and CDR2 FQGNSA. The CDR3 is 14 amino acids. Trimming left V 5 bases short and J 10 bases short, with 18 bases between. CDR3 protein: CASSLLVIGDEQFF. Here the CDR3 DNA reads TGTGCCAGCAGCCTCTTGGTTATTGGGGACGAGCAGTTCTTC.

The chain couples TRBV5-1 to TRBJ2-3; 9 bases map to TRBD1. Per the germline V gene, CDR1 is SGHRS and CDR2 is YFSETQ. The ends lost 3 bases at V and 5 bases at J; junction bases unmatched: 10. The CDR3 is 16 amino acids. The CDR3 is CASSSDRGVVVDTQYF. CDR3 nucleotides: TGCGCCAGCAGCTCGGACAGGGGAGTAGTTGTAGATACGCAGTATTTT.

This clone occurred once. The gene calls are TRBV5-6 and TRBJ2-7; 8 nucleotides align to TRBD2. The J segment lost 2 bases and the V segment lost 2 bases, leaving 6 bases of the junction unmatched. This CDR3 is 15 amino acids long. From germline, CDR1 is SGHDT and CDR2 YYEEEE. CDR3 amino acids: CASSFLYGRAYEQYF. The CDR3 region has the DNA TGTGCCAGCAGCTTCCTTTACGGGAGGGCCTACGAGCAGTACTTC.

The V gene is TRBV11-2, the J gene TRBJ1-1; D call uncertain. Per germline, CDR1 SGHAT and CDR2 FQNNGV. This CDR3 has 14 amino acids. The V end was cut by 7 bases, the J end by 6 bases, with 18 bases between. CDR3 in amino acids: CASTPSPGGPEAFF. In DNA form, the CDR3 reads TGTGCCAGCACCCCCAGCCCGGGCGGCCCTGAAGCTTTCTTT.

The chain couples TRBV9 to TRBJ2-1; no definite D call. The CDR3 consists of 16 residues. CDR1 SGDLS and CDR2 YYNGEE come from the germline V gene. V lost 2 bases and J lost 1, with 13 bases in between. The CDR3 nucleotides read TGTGCCAGCAGCGTTGCTTTTGGGCAGTCCTACAATGAGCAGTTCTTC. It codes for CASSVAFGQSYNEQFF.

The rearrangement joins TRBV5-1 to TRBJ1-6; D gene ambiguous. CDR1 SGHRS and CDR2 YFSETQ come from the germline V gene. V was cut by 1 base and J by 9 bases, with 14 bases left in between. The CDR3 consists of 15 residues. Written as DNA, the CDR3 is TGCGCCAGCAGCTTGTCGAGATTAAGTAGTTCACCCCTCCACTTT. This encodes CASSLSRLSSSPLHF.

The chain has TRBV6-6 and TRBJ1-5; possible D gene TRBD1, 6 bases. CDR1 is MNHNY, CDR2 SVGAGI, per germline (reference sequence). The CDR3 length is 15 residues. V was clipped by 6 bases and J by 1 base, with 13 bases between them. The CDR3 protein is CASRATGSSNQPQHF. Written as DNA, the CDR3 is TGTGCCAGCAGGGCCACAGGGTCGAGCAATCAGCCCCAGCATTTT.

This clone was picked up a small number of times. The genes are TRBV5-1 and TRBJ2-7; D ambiguous. Germline-derived CDR1 and CDR2 are SGHRS and YFSETQ. With 0 bases removed from V and 3 bases from J, the gap between germline ends came to 13 bases. The CDR3 is 15 amino acids. The CDR3 DNA follows: TGCGCCAGCAGCTTGGATGGCGAGCCCTTCTACGAGCAGTACTTC. Amino acids: CASSLDGEPFYEQYF.

The genes are TRBV25-1 and TRBJ1-4; 9 bases are shared with TRBD1. Germline V gene data show CDR1 as MGHDK and CDR2 as SYGVNS. The V gene end was trimmed by 4 bases and the J gene end by 10 bases; junction bases not matched to a gene: 7. CDR3 length: 14 amino acids. CDR3 loop: CASSGGQGFRKLFF. CDR3 DNA sequence: TGTGCCAGCAGTGGAGGACAGGGGTTCCGAAAACTGTTTTTT.

The V and J genes are TRBV6-1 and TRBJ2-7, with 7 bases fitting TRBD1. J was trimmed by 5 bases and V by 4 bases; bases with no gene match: 8. This CDR3 is built from 14 residues. Germline V gene data show CDR1 as MNHNS and CDR2 as SASEGT. The CDR3 here is CASSVDRVLDEQYF. The DNA of the CDR3 is TGTGCCAGCAGTGTCGACAGGGTTCTAGACGAGCAGTACTTC.

This clone was observed once. The chain links TRBV30 to TRBJ2-7; D is ambiguous. This CDR3 is 13 amino acids long. V lost 1 base and J 3 bases, leaving 10 bases between the germline ends. The germline V gene has CDR1 GTSNPN and CDR2 SVGIG (reference sequence). CDR3 residues: CAWSALQIYEQYF. The CDR3 region has the DNA TGTGCCTGGAGTGCCCTTCAAATCTACGAGCAGTACTTC.

Only one count was recorded for this clone. The gene calls are TRBV7-2 and TRBJ2-7, with 9 bases aligning to TRBD2. CDR3 length: 16 residues. Germline lookup yields CDR1 SGHTA and CDR2 FQGNSA. Trimming took 2 bases from V and 4 from J; bases not matched to a gene: 9. CDR3 loop: CASSLRASGTPYEQYF. The CDR3 DNA sequence: TGTGCCAGCAGCTTACGGGCTAGCGGGACCCCATACGAGCAGTACTTC.

Only a few counts were recorded for this clone. The chain couples TRBV19 to TRBJ2-6; D is ambiguous. CDR1 and CDR2 (germline): LNHDA, SQIVND (reference sequence). This CDR3 spans 12 amino acids. The ends were cut back, 7 bases at V and 0 bases at J, with 1 base in the middle. CDR3 region: CASTSGANVLTF. CDR3 sequence (DNA): TGTGCCAGTACCTCTGGGGCCAACGTCCTGACTTTC.

This chain uses TRBV27 with TRBJ2-1, with D perhaps matching TRBD1 (6 bases). Trimming pared 10 bases from V and 4 bases from J, leaving 14 bases between. CDR3 length: 13 amino acids. Germline values: CDR1 MNHEY, CDR2 SMNVEV (reference sequence). CDR3 sequence reads: CATAGTIYNEQFF. Written as DNA, the CDR3 is TGTGCCACCGCCGGGACAATATACAATGAGCAGTTCTTC.

V is TRBV9 and J is TRBJ2-1; 7 bases map to TRBD2. Germline loops: CDR1 SGDLS, CDR2 YYNGEE. The CDR3 totals 15 residues. J lost 6 bases, V lost 0 bases, and 6 bases had no gene match. This CDR3 is CASSVGTSVFNEQFF. The CDR3 DNA is TGTGCCAGCAGCGTAGGTACTAGCGTTTTCAATGAGCAGTTCTTC. Filled out from reference TRBV9 and TRBJ2-1, the complete variable domain reads DSGVTQTPKHLITATGQRVTLRCSPRSGDLSVYWYQQSLDQGLQFLIQYYNGEERAKGNILERFSAQQFPDLHSELNLSSLELGDSALYFCASSVGTSVFNEQFFGPGTRLTVL.

This clone has just one count. This sequence joins TRBV9 and TRBJ2-7, with TRBD2 identical over 12 bases. CDR1 and CDR2 from the germline V gene are SGDLS and YYNGEE. This CDR3 spans 16 amino acids. Unmatched junction bases numbered 3, after V lost 0 bases and J lost 2 bases. This chain's CDR3 is CASSVGTSGAPYEQYF. For the CDR3, the DNA is TGTGCCAGCAGCGTAGGGACTAGCGGGGCCCCCTACGAGCAGTACTTC.

The sample holds one count of this clone. This chain connects TRBV9 to TRBJ2-7; 9 bases fit TRBD1. The CDR3 consists of 16 residues. V dropped 0 bases and J dropped 2; count of bases not matched to a gene: 6. The germline V gene encodes CDR1 SGDLS and CDR2 YYNGEE. CDR3 amino acids: CASSVVGDRVPYEQYF. The CDR3 DNA follows: TGTGCCAGCAGCGTAGTAGGGGACAGGGTCCCCTACGAGCAGTACTTC. Supplemented by reference TRBV9 and TRBJ2-7, the full variable domain reads DSGVTQTPKHLITATGQRVTLRCSPRSGDLSVYWYQQSLDQGLQFLIQYYNGEERAKGNILERFSAQQFPDLHSELNLSSLELGDSALYFCASSVVGDRVPYEQYFGPGTRLTVT.

About this clone: Within the sample, other DNA sequences also encode this same CDR3. The rearrangement uses TRBV5-1 and TRBJ1-2; 7 positions match TRBD1. The length of the CDR3 is 14 residues. Per the germline V gene, CDR1 is SGHRS and CDR2 is YFSETQ. V lost 3 bases and J lost 4; bases outside the gene matches: 6. The CDR3 DNA is TGCGCCAGCAGCTCTGGGACAGCAAGCTATGGCTACACCTTC. Its protein product is CASSSGTASYGYTF.

The rearrangement links TRBV7-2 to TRBJ2-5, with D tentatively TRBD1 (5 bases). Germline V lookup: CDR1 SGHTA, CDR2 FQGNSA. The CDR3 runs to 13 residues. Between the trimmed V and J ends, which lost 4 bases and 5 bases, there was a span of 11 bases. The DNA of the CDR3 is TGTGCCAGCAGCTGGCAGGGTTTGGAGACCCAGTACTTC. Protein product: CASSWQGLETQYF.

V usage is TRBV18 and J usage is TRBJ1-2; TRBD1 matches 9 bases. Trimming removed 5 bases from V and 7 bases from J; junction bases left unmatched: 14. Germline CDR1 is KGHSH and CDR2 is LQKENI. CDR3 length: 16 residues. CDR3: CASSTTGGTGISGYTF. The DNA for the CDR3 is TGTGCCAGCTCAACTACAGGGGGCACCGGTATAAGTGGCTACACCTTC.

The chain recombines TRBV29-1 with TRBJ1-1; D may be TRBD1 (5 bases). The CDR3 length is 15 residues. The V and J ends lost 2 bases and 1 base respectively, with 14 bases between them. Germline V lookup: CDR1 SQVTM, CDR2 ANQGSEA. CDR3 sequence: CSVERDPLKNTEAFF. CDR3 nucleotide sequence: TGCAGCGTTGAAAGGGACCCACTGAAGAACACTGAAGCTTTCTTT.